The 28 T cell receptor beta chains below come from one sample, sequenced in a study of T-cell reconstitution after alpha-beta-depleted transplantation in children (dated by TCRdb to the mid-2010s). The library was generated by PCR. Reads for this sample came from an Illumina HiSeq 2500. TCR libraries were prepared with molecular barcoding, using unique molecular identifiers to normalize TCRbeta repertoire quantification. TCRdb reprocessed the public reads (quality trimming at Q25 with fastp, clone calling with MiXCR) and kept in-frame beta chains. Every distinct CDR3 protein forms one entry, paired with its most common genes and DNA. The sample table shows hundreds of thousands of distinct CDR3 sequences, and around a sixth are seen once. The top ten clonotypes cover 1.1% of the sample. Sequencing was performed on PBMCs from the stem cell graft donor, taken from the stem cell graft. Receptors originate from a human donor who donated a stem cell graft to a child with acute myeloid leukemia.

The chain combines TRBV7-2 with TRBJ2-3; D is ambiguous. Germline V gene lookup returns CDR1 SGHTA and CDR2 FQGNSA. There are 12 residues in the CDR3. With 6 bases removed from V and 6 bases from J, the gap between germline ends came to 10 bases. CDR3 DNA sequence: TGTGCCAGCAGGCCTCTAGAGGATACGCAGTATTTT. Protein sequence: CASRPLEDTQYF. The full variable domain, rest sourced from reference TRBV7-2 and TRBJ2-3, is GAGVSQSPSNKVTEKGKDVELRCDPISGHTALYWYRQSLGQGLEFLIYFQGNSAPDKSGLPSDRFSAERTGGSVSTLTIQRTQQEDSAVYLCASRPLEDTQYFGPGTRLTVL.

V gene TRBV15 combines with J gene TRBJ1-1; D not resolved. The V gene lost 0 bases and the J gene lost 5 bases, with 7 bases spanning the gap. The CDR3 is 13 residues long. From germline, CDR1 is LNHNV and CDR2 YYDKDF (reference sequence). CDR3 protein: CATSRDPTTEAFF. Here the CDR3 DNA reads TGTGCCACCAGCAGAGATCCAACGACTGAAGCTTTCTTT.

This clonotype was recorded a few times. The V call is TRBV5-1, the J call TRBJ2-6; D is tentatively TRBD1 or TRBD2 (5 bases each). V was cut by 2 bases and J by 7 bases, with 16 bases left in between. The CDR3 totals 16 residues. The germline V gene has CDR1 SGHRS and CDR2 YFSETQ. The CDR3 spells CASSFGGSPPANVLTF. For the CDR3, the DNA is TGCGCCAGCAGCTTTGGGGGATCCCCCCCAGCCAACGTCCTGACTTTC.

This clonotype was counted ten times or more. The V gene is TRBV4-2, the J gene TRBJ2-4; perhaps TRBD1 as D (6 bases). V was pared by 3 bases and J by 15 bases, with 24 bases between. CDR3 size: 15 residues. CDR1 and CDR2 (germline): LGHNA, YNFKEQ. CDR3 loop: CASSQDTGQDRAMYF. CDR3 in DNA: TGTGCCAGCAGCCAGGATACAGGGCAGGATCGCGCAATGTACTTC.

In this sample, this clonotype turned up many times. The V and J genes are TRBV20-1 and TRBJ1-1, with D hard to call. The length of the CDR3 is 14 residues. V lost 2 bases to trimming and J lost 1 base, with 11 bases between them. Looked up from germline, CDR1 is DFQATT and CDR2 is SNEGSKA (reference sequence). CDR3 in DNA: TGCAGTGCTAGATTGGGCAGGCGGAACACTGAAGCTTTCTTT. Protein: CSARLGRRNTEAFF.

This clonotype occurred many times. The chain couples TRBV20-1 to TRBJ2-5, with 7 bases aligning to TRBD2. With V trimmed by 3 bases and J by 0 bases, 7 bases remained unmatched. The CDR3 sequence is 15 residues long. The germline V gene encodes CDR1 DFQATT and CDR2 SNEGSKA (reference sequence). This CDR3 is CSARSASGNQETQYF. In DNA, the CDR3 is TGCAGTGCTAGGAGTGCTAGCGGAAACCAAGAGACCCAGTACTTC.

V and J are TRBV25-1 and TRBJ2-5; 9 bases map to TRBD1. The CDR3 is 15 residues long. CDR1 MGHDK and CDR2 SYGVNS come from the germline V gene. V lost 2 bases, J lost 5 bases, and 6 bases stayed unmatched. The CDR3, as DNA: TGTGCCAGCAGTGAAGCGGGGACAGGGAAGGAGACCCAGTACTTC. Its protein product is CASSEAGTGKETQYF.

In its sample, this clonotype was seen many times. This chain joins TRBV12-3 or TRBV12-4 and TRBJ1-3; no reliable D call. Trimming removed 8 bases at V and 4 bases at J, with 12 bases between. This CDR3 has 13 residues. The CDR3 here is CASRWSTGNTIYF. CDR3 nucleotides: TGTGCCAGCCGGTGGTCAACGGGAAACACCATATATTTT.

Only a few counts were recorded for this clonotype. The V call is TRBV5-1, the J call TRBJ1-2, with 10 nucleotides matching TRBD1. Trimming cost V 4 bases and J 7 bases; bases outside gene matches: 13. The CDR3 contains 16 residues. CDR1 SGHRS and CDR2 YFSETQ come from the germline V gene. The CDR3 here is CASSPLSPGQGSGYTF. CDR3 DNA sequence: TGCGCCAGCAGCCCTTTAAGTCCGGGACAGGGGAGTGGCTACACCTTC.

In this sample, this clonotype turned up many times. CDR3: CSGRREGRTDTQYF. Here the CDR3 DNA reads TGCAGCGGCCGCAGGGAGGGTCGCACAGATACGCAGTATTTT. The J gene is TRBJ2-3, the V gene TRBV29-1, with 7 bases aligning to TRBD2. There are 14 residues in the CDR3. CDR1 and CDR2 (germline): SQVTM, ANQGSEA. With 7 bases clipped from V and 1 base from J, the junction kept 8 bases outside the gene matches.

The V call is TRBV4-1, the J call TRBJ2-2; D perhaps matches TRBD2 (6 bases). The CDR3 spans 13 residues. Deletions cut 4 bases from V and 6 bases from J, with 9 bases between. Germline CDR1 and CDR2: MGHRA and YSYEKL. Here the CDR3 reads CASSLRLAGELFF. In nucleotides, the CDR3 is TGCGCCAGCAGCCTAAGACTAGCCGGGGAGCTGTTTTTT.

The chain employs TRBV20-1 and TRBJ2-1; tentatively, D is TRBD2 (6 bases). Germline values: CDR1 DFQATT, CDR2 SNEGSKA (reference sequence). CDR3 length equals 15 residues. The V end lost 1 base, the J end lost 2 bases, and 12 bases lay between the germline ends. The CDR3 DNA is TGCAGTGCTAGAGTGCGGGAACGACCCTACAATGAGCAGTTCTTC. Protein sequence: CSARVRERPYNEQFF.

Points on this clonotype: The germline gene is not matched at one end of the junction; a read error may be the cause. V gene TRBV5-1 combines with J gene TRBJ2-2, with D perhaps TRBD2 (5 bases). This CDR3 region has 14 residues. Germline CDR1 is SGHRS and CDR2 is YFSETQ. In nucleotides, the CDR3 is TGCGCCAGCAGCTTGGTGGGGAACACCGGGGAGATGTTTTTT. Amino acid sequence: CASSLVGNTGEMFF.

The chain couples TRBV6-1 to TRBJ1-2; D gene uncertain. This CDR3 has 12 residues. Germline V gene data show CDR1 as MNHNS and CDR2 as SASEGT. Trimming shortened V by 7 bases and J by 1 base, and 7 bases separated the two germline ends. Written as DNA, the CDR3 is TGTGCCAGCATCGGGCTTAACTATGGCTACACCTTC. Its translation: CASIGLNYGYTF.

In this sample, this clonotype turned up many times. V usage is TRBV4-3 and J usage is TRBJ1-1, with TRBD1 as a possible D gene (6 bases). CDR1 is LGHNA and CDR2 is YSLEER in the germline V gene. The V end was cut by 3 bases, the J end by 4 bases, with 12 bases between. This CDR3 is built from 14 residues. The CDR3 loop reads CASSHKDRPTEAFF. The DNA of the CDR3 is TGCGCCAGCAGCCACAAAGACAGGCCCACTGAAGCTTTCTTT.

V gene TRBV7-3 combines with J gene TRBJ2-1; 8 positions match TRBD1. The V gene end was trimmed by 4 bases and the J gene end by 8 bases; junction bases not matched to a gene: 10. Germline CDR1 reads SGHTA; CDR2 reads FQGTGA. CDR3 length: 15 residues. The CDR3 DNA follows: TGTGCCAGCAGCTCCCGGACAGGGAATTTTGATGAGCAGTTCTTC. As protein: CASSSRTGNFDEQFF.

This clonotype was detected only a few times. The V and J genes are TRBV6-5 and TRBJ2-2; the match to TRBD1 covers 12 bases. With 0 bases clipped from V and 5 bases from J, the junction kept 10 bases outside the gene matches. The CDR3 sequence is 19 residues long. CDR1 and CDR2 (germline): MNHEY, SVGAGI. The CDR3 sequence is CASSYSLGTGGVRTGELFF. The CDR3 nucleotides are TGTGCCAGCAGTTACTCGCTAGGGACAGGGGGCGTGAGGACCGGGGAGCTGTTTTTT.

This clonotype was observed at least ten times. The chain couples TRBV29-1 to TRBJ1-2, with 9 bases aligning to TRBD1. Germline values: CDR1 SQVTM, CDR2 ANQGSEA. Trimming removed 6 bases from V and 4 bases from J; junction bases left unmatched: 21. The CDR3 has 18 amino acids. CDR3 region: CSVVNTKSIGQGIYGYTF. CDR3 in DNA: TGCAGCGTAGTTAATACAAAAAGTATAGGACAGGGGATCTATGGCTACACCTTC.

This clonotype was seen repeatedly, ten times or more. The chain carries TRBV7-2 and TRBJ1-3; TRBD1 matches 8 bases. The V and J ends lost 4 bases and 1 base, in that order; junction bases with no gene match: 6. In germline, CDR1 is SGHTA, CDR2 FQGNSA. The CDR3 spans 16 residues. The CDR3 nucleotides read TGTGCCAGCAGCTGGAGCGACAGGGGATCTGGAAACACCATATATTTT. It encodes CASSWSDRGSGNTIYF.

This clonotype occurred many times. This chain links TRBV20-1 with TRBJ1-2; 9 bases fit TRBD1. The CDR3 length is 12 residues. Per the germline V gene, CDR1 is DFQATT and CDR2 is SNEGSKA (reference sequence). The CDR3 DNA reads TGCAGCACTCCGGGACAGGGCTATGGCTACACCTTC. Protein sequence: CSTPGQGYGYTF.

This clonotype was seen many times. V is TRBV6-5 and J is TRBJ2-2; D ambiguous. Trimming stripped 1 base from V and 5 bases from J, with 5 bases between. This CDR3 region has 13 residues. Germline-derived CDR1 and CDR2 are MNHEY and SVGAGI. As DNA, the CDR3 is TGTGCCAGCAGTTACTATAGGACCGGGGAGCTGTTTTTT. Amino acid sequence: CASSYYRTGELFF.

V usage is TRBV7-2 and J usage is TRBJ2-1; 8 bases line up with TRBD2. V was clipped by 3 bases and J by 3 bases; unmatched bases: 10. The CDR3 is 17 residues long. Germline values: CDR1 SGHTA, CDR2 FQGNSA. CDR3 in DNA: TGTGCCAGCAGCTTTTCAGGACTAGCTCGGAACTACAATGAGCAGTTCTTC. It is translated as CASSFSGLARNYNEQFF.

There are a few counts of this clonotype. This chain joins TRBV9 and TRBJ2-7; 13 nucleotides line up with TRBD2. The V gene end was trimmed by 4 bases and the J gene end by 5 bases; junction bases not matched to a gene: 9. This CDR3 is built from 16 residues. The V gene's germline CDR1 is SGDLS and CDR2 YYNGEE. The CDR3 sequence: CASSSRLAGGVDEQYF. The DNA of the CDR3 is TGTGCCAGCAGCTCTCGACTAGCGGGGGGTGTCGACGAGCAGTACTTC.

The sample holds many counts of this clonotype. The chain is built from TRBV6-5 and TRBJ2-6, with D possibly being TRBD2 (5 bases). V lost 2 bases to trimming and J lost 2 bases, with 10 bases between them. The CDR3 contains 16 residues. Germline values: CDR1 MNHEY, CDR2 SVGAGI. CDR3 in DNA: TGTGCCAGCAGTTACGAGGGTGCAGCTGGGGCCAACGTCCTGACTTTC. Translation: CASSYEGAAGANVLTF.

This clonotype appeared many times. The J gene is TRBJ2-7, the V gene TRBV20-1; perhaps TRBD2 as D (5 bases). Germline V CDR1 and CDR2: DFQATT, SNEGSKA (reference sequence). The CDR3 sequence is 15 residues long. V gave up 4 bases and J gave up 0 bases, with 16 bases separating them. The CDR3 sequence: CSAIGLNRLSYEQYV. The CDR3 DNA follows: TGCAGTGCTATTGGACTGAACCGACTCTCCTACGAGCAGTACGTC.

In its sample, this clonotype was seen many times. The chain links TRBV20-1 to TRBJ2-1; TRBD1 is a possible D gene (5 bases). The CDR3 has 11 residues. The V gene's germline CDR1 is DFQATT and CDR2 SNEGSKA (reference sequence). V lost 0 bases and J lost 9, with 6 bases in between. CDR3 nucleotides: TGCAGTGCTAGAGAAGGGGCTGAGCAGTTCTTC. This gives the protein CSAREGAEQFF.

This clonotype was detected only a few times. This chain uses TRBV5-1 with TRBJ2-1; D is possibly TRBD2 (5 bases). V lost 1 base, J lost 4 bases, and 12 bases lay in between. CDR3 size: 15 residues. In germline, CDR1 is SGHRS, CDR2 YFSETQ. The CDR3 region is CASSLRLAVYNEQFF. The CDR3 DNA sequence: TGCGCCAGCAGCTTGAGGCTAGCTGTGTACAATGAGCAGTTCTTC.

The chain has TRBV20-1 and TRBJ2-3; unclear D gene. Trimming removed 2 bases at V and 3 bases at J, with 12 bases between. Germline CDR1 DFQATT, CDR2 SNEGSKA (reference sequence). The CDR3 runs 14 residues. The CDR3 is CSARIAWGTDTQYF. The CDR3 bases are TGCAGTGCTAGAATCGCCTGGGGAACAGATACGCAGTATTTT.